This T cell receptor beta chain was found in a study of blood T cell repertoires in COVID-19. The overall study: There were acute and convalescent COVID-19 samples, and they came from the United States, Italy and Spain.

TCRdb keeps only in-frame clones here, not all; method: immunoSEQ multiplex PCR. Counted here are 360,000 or so clones, roughly 87% occurring once; the ten biggest clones make up around 3%. Donors were grouped by their self-reported clinical history. Donors of Cohort 3 who recovered were those that had two negative PCRs, clearance, or symptom resolution. Germline V gene sequence: CDR1 SQVTM, CDR2 ANQGSEA. The CDR3 length is 14 residues. J was trimmed by 4 bases and V by 6 bases; bases with no gene match: 9. The sample consisted of PBMCs or T cells enriched from blood (not recorded which). This receptor was taken from a woman aged 25 to 39 who had recovered from COVID-19. The chain carries TRBV29-1 and TRBJ1-1; TRBD1 agrees at 9 bases. CDR3 DNA: TGCAGCGTGGTAAACAGGGGGCGCCTCACTGAAGCTTTCTTT. This translates into CSVVNRGRLTEAFF.